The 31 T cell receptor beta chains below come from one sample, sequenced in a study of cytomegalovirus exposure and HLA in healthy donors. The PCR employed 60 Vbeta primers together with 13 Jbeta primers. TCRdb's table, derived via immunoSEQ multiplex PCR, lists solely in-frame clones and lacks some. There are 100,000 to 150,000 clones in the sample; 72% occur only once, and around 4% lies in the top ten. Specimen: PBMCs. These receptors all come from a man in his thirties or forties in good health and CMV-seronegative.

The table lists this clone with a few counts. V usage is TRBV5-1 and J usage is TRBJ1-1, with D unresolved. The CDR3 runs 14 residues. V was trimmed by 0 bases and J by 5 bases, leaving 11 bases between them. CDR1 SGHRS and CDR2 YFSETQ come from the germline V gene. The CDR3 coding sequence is TGCGCCAGCAGCTTGGGAGGGTGGGAAACTGAAGCTTTCTTT. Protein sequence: CASSLGGWETEAFF.

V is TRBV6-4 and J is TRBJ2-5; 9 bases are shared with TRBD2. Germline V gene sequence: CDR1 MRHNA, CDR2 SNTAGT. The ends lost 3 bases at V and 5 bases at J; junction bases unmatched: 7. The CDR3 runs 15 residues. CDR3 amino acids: CASSETAGGRETQYF. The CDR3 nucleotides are TGTGCCAGCAGTGAAACGGCGGGGGGGCGGGAGACCCAGTACTTC.

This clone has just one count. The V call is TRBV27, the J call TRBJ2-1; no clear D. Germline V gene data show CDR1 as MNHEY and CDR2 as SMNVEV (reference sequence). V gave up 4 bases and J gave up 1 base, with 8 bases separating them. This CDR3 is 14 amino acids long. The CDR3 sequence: CASSSPGSYNEQFF. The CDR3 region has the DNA TGTGCCAGCAGTTCACCAGGTTCCTACAATGAGCAGTTCTTC.

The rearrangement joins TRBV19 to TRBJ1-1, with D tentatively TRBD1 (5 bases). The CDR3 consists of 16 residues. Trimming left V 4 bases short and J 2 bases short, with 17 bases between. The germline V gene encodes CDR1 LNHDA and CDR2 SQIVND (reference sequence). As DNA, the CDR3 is TGTGCCAGTAGTAGTGGCACAGGCAGGAGAAACACTGAAGCTTTCTTT. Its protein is CASSSGTGRRNTEAFF. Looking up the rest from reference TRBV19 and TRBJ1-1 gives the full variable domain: DGGITQSPKYLFRKEGQNVTLSCEQNLNHDAMYWYRQDPGQGLRLIYYSQIVNDFQKGDIAEGYSVSREKKESFPLTVTSAQKNPTAFYLCASSSGTGRRNTEAFFGQGTRLTVV.

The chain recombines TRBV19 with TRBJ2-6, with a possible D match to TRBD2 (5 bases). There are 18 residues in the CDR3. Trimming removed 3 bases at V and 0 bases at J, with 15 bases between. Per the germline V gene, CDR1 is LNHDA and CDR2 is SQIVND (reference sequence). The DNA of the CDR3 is TGTGCCAGTAGTATTGGTGGATATGGAGGCTCTGGGGCCAACGTCCTGACTTTC. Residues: CASSIGGYGGSGANVLTF.

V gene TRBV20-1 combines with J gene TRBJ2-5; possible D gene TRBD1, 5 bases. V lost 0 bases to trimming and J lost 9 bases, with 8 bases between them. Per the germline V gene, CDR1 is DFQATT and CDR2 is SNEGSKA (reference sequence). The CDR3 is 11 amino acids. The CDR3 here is CSARERRAQYF. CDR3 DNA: TGCAGTGCTAGAGAGCGCAGGGCCCAGTACTTC.

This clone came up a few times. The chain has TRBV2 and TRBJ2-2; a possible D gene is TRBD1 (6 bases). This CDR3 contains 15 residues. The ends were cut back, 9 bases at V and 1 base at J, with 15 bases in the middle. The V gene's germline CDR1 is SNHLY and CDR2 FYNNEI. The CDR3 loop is CASGPGQVNTGELFF. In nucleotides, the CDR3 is TGTGCCAGTGGACCGGGACAAGTGAACACCGGGGAGCTGTTTTTT.

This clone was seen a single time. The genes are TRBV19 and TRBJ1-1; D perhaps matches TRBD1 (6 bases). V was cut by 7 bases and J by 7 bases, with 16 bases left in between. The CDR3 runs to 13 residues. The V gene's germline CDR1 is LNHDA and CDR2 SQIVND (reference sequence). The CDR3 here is CASIPRGAIEAFF. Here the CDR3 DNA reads TGTGCCAGTATCCCCCGGGGGGCCATTGAAGCTTTCTTT.

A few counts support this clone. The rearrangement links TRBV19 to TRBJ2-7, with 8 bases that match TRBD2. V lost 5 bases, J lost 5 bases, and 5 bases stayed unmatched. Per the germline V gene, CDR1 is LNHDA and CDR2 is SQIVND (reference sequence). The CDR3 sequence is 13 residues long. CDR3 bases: TGTGCCAGTAGTCGGACTAGCAGCCACGAGCAGTACTTC. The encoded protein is CASSRTSSHEQYF. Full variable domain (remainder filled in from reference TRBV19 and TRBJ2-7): DGGITQSPKYLFRKEGQNVTLSCEQNLNHDAMYWYRQDPGQGLRLIYYSQIVNDFQKGDIAEGYSVSREKKESFPLTVTSAQKNPTAFYLCASSRTSSHEQYFGPGTRLTVT.

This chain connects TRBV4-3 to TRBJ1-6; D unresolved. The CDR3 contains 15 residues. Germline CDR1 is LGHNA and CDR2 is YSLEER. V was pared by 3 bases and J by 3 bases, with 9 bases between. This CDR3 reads CASSQTWNYNSPLHF. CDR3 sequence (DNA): TGCGCCAGCAGCCAGACATGGAACTATAATTCACCCCTCCACTTT.

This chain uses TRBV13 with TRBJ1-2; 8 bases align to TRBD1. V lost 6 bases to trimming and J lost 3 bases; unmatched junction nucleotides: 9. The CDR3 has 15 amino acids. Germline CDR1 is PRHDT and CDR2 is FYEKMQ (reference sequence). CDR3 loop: CASSFQGAVHYGYTF. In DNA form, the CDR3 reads TGTGCCAGCAGTTTCCAGGGGGCAGTTCACTATGGCTACACCTTC.

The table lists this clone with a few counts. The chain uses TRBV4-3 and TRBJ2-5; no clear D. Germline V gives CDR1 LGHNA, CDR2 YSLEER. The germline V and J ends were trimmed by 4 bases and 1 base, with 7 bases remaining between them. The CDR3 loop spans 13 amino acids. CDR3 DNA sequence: TGCGCCAGCAGCCTTCTAATCCAAGAGACCCAGTACTTC. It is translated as CASSLLIQETQYF.

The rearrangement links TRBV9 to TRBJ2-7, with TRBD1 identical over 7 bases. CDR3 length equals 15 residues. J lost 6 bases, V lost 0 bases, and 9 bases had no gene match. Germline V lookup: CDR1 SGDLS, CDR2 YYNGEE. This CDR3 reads CASSVVNRGMIEQYF. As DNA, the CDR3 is TGTGCCAGCAGCGTAGTAAACAGGGGTATGATCGAGCAGTACTTC.

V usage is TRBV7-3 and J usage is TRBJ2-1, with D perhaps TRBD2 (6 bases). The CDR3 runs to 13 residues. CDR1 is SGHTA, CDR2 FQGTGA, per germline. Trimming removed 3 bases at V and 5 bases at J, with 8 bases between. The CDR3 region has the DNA TGTGCCAGCAGCTTTAGCGGAAACAATGAGCAGTTCTTC. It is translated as CASSFSGNNEQFF.

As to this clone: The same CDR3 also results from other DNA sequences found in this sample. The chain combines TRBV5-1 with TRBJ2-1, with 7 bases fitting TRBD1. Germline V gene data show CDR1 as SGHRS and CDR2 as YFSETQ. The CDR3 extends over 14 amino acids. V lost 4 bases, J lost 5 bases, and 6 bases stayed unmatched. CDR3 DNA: TGCGCCAGCAGCCCCCGACAGGGAAACAATGAGCAGTTCTTC. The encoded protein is CASSPRQGNNEQFF.

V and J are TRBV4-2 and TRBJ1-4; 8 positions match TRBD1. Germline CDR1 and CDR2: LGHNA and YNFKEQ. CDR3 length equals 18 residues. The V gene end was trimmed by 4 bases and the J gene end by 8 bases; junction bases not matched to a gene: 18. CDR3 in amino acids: CASSPYDRGERRNEKLFF. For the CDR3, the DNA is TGTGCCAGCAGCCCTTATGACAGGGGAGAACGGCGAAACGAAAAACTGTTTTTT.

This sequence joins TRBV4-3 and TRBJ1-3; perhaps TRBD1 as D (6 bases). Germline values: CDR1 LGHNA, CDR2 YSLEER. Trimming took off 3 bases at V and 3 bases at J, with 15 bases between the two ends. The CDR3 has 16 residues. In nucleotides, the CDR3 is TGCGCCAGCAGCCAGGACTGGGGGGGCGTTGGAAACACCATATATTTT. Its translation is CASSQDWGGVGNTIYF.

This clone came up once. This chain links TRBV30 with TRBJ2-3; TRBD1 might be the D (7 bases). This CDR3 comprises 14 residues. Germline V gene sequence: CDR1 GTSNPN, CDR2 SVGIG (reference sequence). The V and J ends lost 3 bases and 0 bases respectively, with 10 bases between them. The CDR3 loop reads CAWRQGGSTDTQYF. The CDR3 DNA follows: TGTGCCTGGAGGCAGGGGGGTAGCACAGATACGCAGTATTTT.

The CDR3 DNA sequence: TGTGCCAGCAGCGTAGGGACAGGGTCCCAAGAGACCCAGTACTTC. The encoded protein is CASSVGTGSQETQYF. The rearrangement links TRBV9 to TRBJ2-5; TRBD1 agrees at 8 bases. The CDR3 is 15 amino acids. V lost 0 bases to trimming and J lost 1 base; unmatched junction nucleotides: 2. Germline CDR1 is SGDLS and CDR2 is YYNGEE.

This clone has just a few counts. In DNA, the CDR3 is TGTGCCAGCAGTTTAGAGACAGGGCGATATGGCTACACCTTC. It encodes CASSLETGRYGYTF. The V and J genes are TRBV28 and TRBJ1-2, with TRBD1 matching over 7 bases. Losses at the gene ends were 2 bases for V and 5 bases for J; bases not matched to a gene: 5. Per the germline V gene, CDR1 is MDHEN and CDR2 is SYDVKM. The CDR3 has 14 amino acids.

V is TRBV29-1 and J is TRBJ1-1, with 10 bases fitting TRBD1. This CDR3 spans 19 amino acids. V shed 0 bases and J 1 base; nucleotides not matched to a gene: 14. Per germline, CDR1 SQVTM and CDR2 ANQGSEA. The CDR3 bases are TGCAGCGTTGAAGATTTGATCGGGACAGGGGTTGCGGGGAACACTGAAGCTTTCTTT. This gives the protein CSVEDLIGTGVAGNTEAFF.

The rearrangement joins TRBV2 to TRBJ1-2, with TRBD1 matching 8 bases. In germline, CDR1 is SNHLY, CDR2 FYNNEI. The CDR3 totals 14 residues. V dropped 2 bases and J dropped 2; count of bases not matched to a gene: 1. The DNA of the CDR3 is TGTGCCAGCAGTGAACAGGGGGCGAACTATGGCTACACCTTC. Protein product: CASSEQGANYGYTF.

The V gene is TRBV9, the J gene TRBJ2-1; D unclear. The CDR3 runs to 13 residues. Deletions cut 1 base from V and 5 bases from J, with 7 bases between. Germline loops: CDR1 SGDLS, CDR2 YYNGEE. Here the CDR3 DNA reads TGTGCCAGCAGCGTACTAGTAGACAATGAGCAGTTCTTC. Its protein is CASSVLVDNEQFF.

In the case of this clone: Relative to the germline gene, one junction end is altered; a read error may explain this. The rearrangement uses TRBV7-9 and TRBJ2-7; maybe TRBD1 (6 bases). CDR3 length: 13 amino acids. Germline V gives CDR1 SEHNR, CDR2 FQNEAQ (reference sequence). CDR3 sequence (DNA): TGTTCCAGCACGACCAGGGACATGACCCGGCCCTACTTC. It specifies CSSTTRDMTRPYF.

In DNA form, the CDR3 reads TGTGCCAGTAGGGTCCAGCCGAGGCTTGACTACGAGCAGTACTTC. It translates to CASRVQPRLDYEQYF. V usage is TRBV19 and J usage is TRBJ2-7; D is unclear. The V end lost 6 bases, the J end lost 3 bases, and 18 bases lay between the germline ends. The germline V gene encodes CDR1 LNHDA and CDR2 SQIVND (reference sequence). This CDR3 comprises 15 residues.

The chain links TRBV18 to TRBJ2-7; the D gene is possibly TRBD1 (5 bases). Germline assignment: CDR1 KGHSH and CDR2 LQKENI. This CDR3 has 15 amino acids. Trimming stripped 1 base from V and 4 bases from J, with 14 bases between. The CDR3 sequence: CASSPRSAGKYEQYF. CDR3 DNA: TGTGCCAGCTCACCACGATCGGCAGGGAAATACGAGCAGTACTTC.

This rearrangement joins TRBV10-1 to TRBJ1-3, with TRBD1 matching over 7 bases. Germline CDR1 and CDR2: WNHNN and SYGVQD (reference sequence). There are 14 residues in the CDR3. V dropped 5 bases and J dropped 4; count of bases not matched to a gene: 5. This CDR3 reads CASSTGTDGNTIYF. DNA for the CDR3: TGCGCCAGCAGTACCGGGACAGACGGAAACACCATATATTTT.

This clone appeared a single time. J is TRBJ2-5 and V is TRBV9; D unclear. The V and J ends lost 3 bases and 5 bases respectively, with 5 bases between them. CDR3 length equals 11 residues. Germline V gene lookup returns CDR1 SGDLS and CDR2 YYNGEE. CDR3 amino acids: CASSDSETQYF. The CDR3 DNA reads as TGTGCCAGCAGCGACTCTGAGACCCAGTACTTC. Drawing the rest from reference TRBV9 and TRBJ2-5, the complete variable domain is DSGVTQTPKHLITATGQRVTLRCSPRSGDLSVYWYQQSLDQGLQFLIQYYNGEERAKGNILERFSAQQFPDLHSELNLSSLELGDSALYFCASSDSETQYFGPGTRLLVL.

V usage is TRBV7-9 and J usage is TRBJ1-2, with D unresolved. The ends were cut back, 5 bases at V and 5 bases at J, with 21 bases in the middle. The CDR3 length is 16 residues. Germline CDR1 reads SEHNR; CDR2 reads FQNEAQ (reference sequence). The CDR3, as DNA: TGTGCCAGCAGCCTTGGTCAAAACCAGGAAAGTTATGGCTACACCTTC. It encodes CASSLGQNQESYGYTF.

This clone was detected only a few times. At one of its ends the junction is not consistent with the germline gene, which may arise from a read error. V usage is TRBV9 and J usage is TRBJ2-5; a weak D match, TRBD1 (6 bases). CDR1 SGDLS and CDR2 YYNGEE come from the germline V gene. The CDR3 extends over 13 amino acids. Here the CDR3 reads CASSGGHQETQYF. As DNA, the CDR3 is TGTGCCAGCAGCGGGGGACACCAGGAGACCCAGTACTTC. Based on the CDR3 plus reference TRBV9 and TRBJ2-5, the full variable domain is DSGVTQTPKHLITATGQRVTLRCSPRSGDLSVYWYQQSLDQGLQFLIQYYNGEERAKGNILERFSAQQFPDLHSELNLSSLELGDSALYFCASSGGHQETQYFGPGTRLLVL.

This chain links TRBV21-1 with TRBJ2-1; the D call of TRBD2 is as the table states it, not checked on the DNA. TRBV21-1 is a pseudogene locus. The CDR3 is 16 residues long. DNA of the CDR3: TGTGCCAGCAGCAAAGATGAGCGGGGGGGCCTCGATGAGCAGTTCTTC. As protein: CASSKDERGGLDEQFF.